The next 12 T cell receptor beta chains were all read from a single sample in a study of blood T cell repertoires in COVID-19. Produced via immunoSEQ multiplex PCR; TCRdb's table is partial and in-frame only. This table has about 250,000 clones, roughly 80% appearing once. Sequenced material: PBMCs or T cells enriched from blood (not recorded which). The receptors were gathered from a woman aged 40 to 50 who had been exposed to COVID-19.

This chain uses TRBV27 with TRBJ1-5; D is possibly TRBD1 (5 bases). The V gene lost 4 bases and the J gene lost 6 bases, with 10 bases spanning the gap. The CDR3 totals 13 residues. CDR1 MNHEY and CDR2 SMNVEV come from the germline V gene (reference sequence). The CDR3 sequence is CASSSRVFQPQHF. CDR3 nucleotides: TGTGCCAGCAGTTCCAGGGTTTTTCAGCCCCAGCATTTT.

The chain combines TRBV19 with TRBJ1-1; 11 positions match TRBD1. J was trimmed by 6 bases and V by 3 bases; bases with no gene match: 9. The length of the CDR3 is 16 residues. Germline V gives CDR1 LNHDA, CDR2 SQIVND (reference sequence). The CDR3 sequence is CASSIRTGGGRAEAFF. The CDR3 DNA sequence: TGTGCCAGTAGTATCCGGACAGGGGGCGGAAGGGCTGAAGCTTTCTTT.

The chain carries TRBV18 and TRBJ2-1; the D is unclear. Trimming pared 3 bases from V and 1 base from J, leaving 7 bases between. CDR1 is KGHSH and CDR2 is LQKENI in the germline V gene. The CDR3 covers 14 residues. CDR3 amino acids: CASSPLVSYNEQFF. Here the CDR3 DNA reads TGTGCCAGCTCACCTCTAGTGTCCTACAATGAGCAGTTCTTC.

The J gene is TRBJ2-3, the V gene TRBV12-5; 14 nucleotides match TRBD2. This CDR3 has 18 amino acids. V shed 4 bases, J shed 2 bases, and the junction held 8 bases outside the gene matches. Germline V CDR1 and CDR2: LGHNT, FRNRAP. Here the CDR3 reads CASGSSGLAGVNTDTQYF. The DNA for the CDR3 is TGTGCTAGTGGTTCATCGGGACTAGCGGGGGTCAACACAGATACGCAGTATTTT.

With respect to this clone: A read error may account for a junction end that differs from germline. The chain employs TRBV7-7 and TRBJ2-2; 8 bases match TRBD1. There are 14 residues in the CDR3. The germline CDR1 and CDR2 sequences are SSHAT and FNYEAQ (reference sequence). In DNA form, the CDR3 reads TGTGCTAGCAGGGGACAGGTAGACACCGGGGAGCTGTTTTTT. Amino acid sequence: CASRGQVDTGELFF.

The chain's CDR3 is CASSPDRRLAVQETQYF. Written as DNA, the CDR3 is TGTGCCAGCAGCCCAGATAGGCGACTAGCGGTTCAAGAGACCCAGTACTTC. This chain uses TRBV7-2 with TRBJ2-5; 9 nucleotides line up with TRBD2. Germline V lookup: CDR1 SGHTA, CDR2 FQGNSA. The CDR3 extends over 17 amino acids. V trimming: 5 bases; J trimming: 2 bases; junction bases outside the gene matches: 12.

The chain joins TRBV5-4 to TRBJ2-7; 10 nucleotides align to TRBD1. V trimming: 4 bases; J trimming: 3 bases; junction bases outside the gene matches: 4. This CDR3 has 14 residues. Looked up from germline, CDR1 is SGHNT and CDR2 is YYREEE (reference sequence). In DNA, the CDR3 is TGTGCCAGCAGCGGGTGGGACAGGGGCTACGAGCAGTACTTC. Protein product: CASSGWDRGYEQYF. Using reference TRBV5-4 and TRBJ2-7 for the parts outside the CDR3, the full variable domain is ETGVTQSPTHLIKTRGQQVTLRCSSQSGHNTVSWYQQALGQGPQFIFQYYREEENGRGNFPPRFSGLQFPNYSSELNVNALELDDSALYLCASSGWDRGYEQYFGPGTRLTVT.

The chain carries TRBV27 and TRBJ2-2, with D possibly being TRBD1 (6 bases). The V gene's germline CDR1 is MNHEY and CDR2 SMNVEV (reference sequence). V lost 3 bases and J 6 bases, leaving 11 bases between the germline ends. The CDR3 extends over 14 amino acids. The CDR3 DNA follows: TGTGCCAGCAGTTTTTCGACAGGATCCGGGGAGCTGTTTTTT. Residues: CASSFSTGSGELFF.

J is TRBJ1-4 and V is TRBV19, with 10 bases lining up with TRBD1. CDR3 length equals 13 residues. Trimming at V came to 6 bases and at J to 11 bases, leaving 6 bases not matched to a gene. CDR1 LNHDA and CDR2 SQIVND come from the germline V gene (reference sequence). DNA for the CDR3: TGTGCCAGTAGCGGGACAGGGGTTCAGAAACTGTTTTTT. Translated, it gives CASSGTGVQKLFF. The full variable domain, in which reference TRBV19 and TRBJ1-4 provide the parts outside the CDR3, is DGGITQSPKYLFRKEGQNVTLSCEQNLNHDAMYWYRQDPGQGLRLIYYSQIVNDFQKGDIAEGYSVSREKKESFPLTVTSAQKNPTAFYLCASSGTGVQKLFFGSGTQLSVL.

This chain links TRBV7-3 with TRBJ2-5; D may be TRBD2 (6 bases). The CDR3 length is 17 residues. Looked up from germline, CDR1 is SGHTA and CDR2 is FQGTGA. V lost 4 bases to trimming and J lost 0 bases, with 18 bases between them. CDR3 nucleotide sequence: TGTGCCAGCAGCTCAATAGGGAGGCAGGATCACCAAGAGACCCAGTACTTC. Its protein product is CASSSIGRQDHQETQYF. The variable domain in full, completed from reference TRBV7-3 and TRBJ2-5, reads GAGVSQTPSNKVTEKGKYVELRCDPISGHTALYWYRQSLGQGPEFLIYFQGTGAADDSGLPNDRFFAVRPEGSVSTLKIQRTERGDSAVYLCASSSIGRQDHQETQYFGPGTRLLVL.

This clone was seen many times. This sequence joins TRBV18 and TRBJ2-7; D not resolved. Trimming pared 2 bases from V and 0 bases from J, leaving 14 bases between. CDR3 length equals 16 residues. Looked up from germline, CDR1 is KGHSH and CDR2 is LQKENI. The CDR3 region has the DNA TGTGCCAGCTCACCAGTCAGCAGACCTAGCTCCTACGAGCAGTACTTC. Translation gives CASSPVSRPSSYEQYF.

The sample holds one count of this clone. The chain recombines TRBV3-1 (or the pseudogene TRBV3-2) with TRBJ2-3; 13 positions match TRBD2. The CDR3 loop spans 16 amino acids. The V gene's germline CDR1 is LGHDT and CDR2 YNNKEL (reference sequence). V was clipped by 4 bases and J by 6 bases; unmatched bases: 7. The CDR3 coding sequence is TGTGCCAGCAGCCCACGACTAGCGGGGGGTGGGGATACGCAGTATTTT. This translates into CASSPRLAGGGDTQYF.